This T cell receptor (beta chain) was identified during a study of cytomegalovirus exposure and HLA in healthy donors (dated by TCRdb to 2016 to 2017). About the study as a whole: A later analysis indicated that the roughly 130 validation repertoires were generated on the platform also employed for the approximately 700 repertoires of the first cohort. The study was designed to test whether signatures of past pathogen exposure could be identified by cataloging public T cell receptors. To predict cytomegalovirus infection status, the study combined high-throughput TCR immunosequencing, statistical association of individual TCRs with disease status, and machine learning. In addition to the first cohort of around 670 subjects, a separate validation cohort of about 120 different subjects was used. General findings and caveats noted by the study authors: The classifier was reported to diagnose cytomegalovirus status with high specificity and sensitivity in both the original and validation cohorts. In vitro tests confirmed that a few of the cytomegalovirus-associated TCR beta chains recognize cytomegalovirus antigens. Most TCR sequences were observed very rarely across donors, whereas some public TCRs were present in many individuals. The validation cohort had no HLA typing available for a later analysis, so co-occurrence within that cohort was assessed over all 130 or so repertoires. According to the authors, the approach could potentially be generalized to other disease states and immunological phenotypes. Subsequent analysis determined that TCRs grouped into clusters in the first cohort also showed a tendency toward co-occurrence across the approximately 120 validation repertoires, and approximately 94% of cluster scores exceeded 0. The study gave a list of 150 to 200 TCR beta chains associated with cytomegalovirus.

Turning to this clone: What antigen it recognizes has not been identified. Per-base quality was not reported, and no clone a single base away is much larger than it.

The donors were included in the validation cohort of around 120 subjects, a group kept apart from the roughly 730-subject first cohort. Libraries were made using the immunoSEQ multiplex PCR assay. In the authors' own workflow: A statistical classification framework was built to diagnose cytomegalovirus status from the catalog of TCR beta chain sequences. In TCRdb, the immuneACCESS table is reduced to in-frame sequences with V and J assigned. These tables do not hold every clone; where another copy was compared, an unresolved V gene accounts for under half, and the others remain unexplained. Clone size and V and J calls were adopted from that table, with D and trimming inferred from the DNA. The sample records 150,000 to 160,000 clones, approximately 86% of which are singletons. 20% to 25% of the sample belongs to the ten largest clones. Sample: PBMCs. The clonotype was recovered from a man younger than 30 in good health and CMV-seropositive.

The CDR3 here reads CASSRGQLYEQYF. The nucleotide sequence reads as follows: TGCGCCAGCAGCCGGGGACAGCTCTACGAGCAGTACTTC. The rearrangement joined TRBV5-1 to TRBJ2-7, with 7 central nucleotides matching TRBD1. Trimming takes 4 bases off V and 3 bases off J; junction bases not matched to a gene: 4. Reading the germline V gene gives CDR1 SGHRS and CDR2 YFSETQ. Its CDR3 holds 13 amino acids, cysteine through phenylalanine. The only DNA kept is the CDR3, 39 bases in frame from the first base. With the rest looked up from the reference TRBV5-1 and TRBJ2-7 genes rather than sequenced, the full variable domain is KAGVTQTPRYLIKTRGQQVTLSCSPISGHRSVSWYQQTPGQGLQFLFEYFSETQRNKGNFPGRFSGRQFSNSRSEMNVSTLELGDSALYLCASSRGQLYEQYFGPGTRLTVT.